A selection of T cell receptor beta chains follows, all from one sample in a study of response to subunit inactivated influenza vaccine. In TCRdb, the RT-PCR reads were re-called with MiXCR into one record per CDR3 protein. The sample shows a few hundred thousand distinct CDR3 sequences, roughly 7.9% of them seen only once. The specimen was PBMCs from blood, collected roughly 24 months after vaccination. The receptors stem from a man aged 50-75 years who received an inactivated influenza vaccine. Both conserved end residues are part of each CDR3. A D gene is named only where the DNA matches it firmly. A clone size is listed for some rows: how often the clone was seen (once, few, many), or a class if it is expanded.

size: .
D: TRBD2
V: TRBV3-1
J: TRBJ2-5
CDR3: CASSQDPSGGSFQETQYF
DNA: TGTGCCAGCAGCCAAGATCCTAGCGGGGGGTCATTTCAAGAGACCCAGTACTTC

size: .
D: TRBD1
V: TRBV20-1
J: TRBJ1-2
CDR3: CSAGDLGGRSNYGYTF
DNA: TGCAGTGCTGGAGACTTAGGGGGCAGGAGTAACTATGGCTACACCTTC

size: few
D: .
V: TRBV9
J: TRBJ2-7
CDR3: CASSVASAPLYEQYF
DNA: TGTGCCAGCAGCGTAGCGTCCGCCCCCCTCTACGAGCAGTACTTC

size: many
D: .
V: TRBV5-1
J: TRBJ1-2
CDR3: CASSLVGTDYGYTF
DNA: TGCGCCAGCAGCTTGGTAGGGACTGACTATGGCTACACCTTC

size: .
D: .
V: TRBV7-2
J: TRBJ1-4
CDR3: CASSPFRATNEKLFF
DNA: TGTGCCAGCAGCCCATTCAGAGCAACTAATGAAAAACTGTTTTTT

size: many
D: TRBD1
V: TRBV5-1
J: TRBJ1-5
CDR3: CASSQTGAGNQPQHF
DNA: TGCGCCAGCAGCCAAACAGGGGCCGGCAATCAGCCCCAGCATTTT

size: few
D: TRBD1
V: TRBV29-1
J: TRBJ2-5
CDR3: CSVDGPGQAQETQYF
DNA: TGCAGCGTGGACGGGCCGGGACAGGCCCAAGAGACCCAGTACTTC

size: few
D: .
V: TRBV9
J: TRBJ2-7
CDR3: CASSVRPAYEQYF
DNA: TGTGCCAGCAGTGTTCGTCCCGCCTACGAGCAGTACTTC

size: .
D: .
V: TRBV7-2
J: TRBJ2-7
CDR3: CASSLVMLSYEQYF
DNA: TGTGCCAGCAGCTTAGTCATGTTATCCTACGAGCAGTACTTC

size: .
D: .
V: TRBV5-1
J: TRBJ1-1
CDR3: CASSEDIRFSATPAFF
DNA: TGCGCCAGCAGCGAAGACATCCGTTTTTCGGCCACTCCAGCTTTCTTT

size: many
D: TRBD2
V: TRBV7-8
J: TRBJ2-3
CDR3: CASSSGTSGGGEDTQYF
DNA: TGTGCCAGCAGCTCTGGGACTAGCGGGGGGGGAGAGGATACGCAGTATTTT

size: many
D: .
V: TRBV5-1
J: TRBJ2-1
CDR3: CATSAHDRSEQFF
DNA: TGCGCCACCTCAGCCCACGACAGATCGGAGCAGTTCTTC

size: .
D: .
V: TRBV9
J: TRBJ1-5
CDR3: CASSVGVGDQPQHF
DNA: TGTGCCAGCAGCGTAGGTGTCGGGGATCAGCCCCAGCATTTT

size: few
D: .
V: TRBV15
J: TRBJ2-5
CDR3: CATSRDRGYRSGTQYF
DNA: TGTGCCACCAGCAGAGATAGAGGCTACCGGAGCGGGACCCAGTACTTC

size: .
D: .
V: TRBV12-3/TRBV12-4
J: TRBJ2-7
CDR3: CASSPLGSYWQQYF
DNA: TGTGCCAGCAGTCCTCTGGGGTCTTACTGGCAGCAGTACTTC

size: many
D: TRBD1
V: TRBV12-3/TRBV12-4
J: TRBJ1-2
CDR3: CASSPGTRGLYGYTF
DNA: TGTGCCAGCAGCCCAGGGACAAGGGGGCTCTATGGCTACACCTTC

size: few
D: .
V: TRBV11-2
J: TRBJ1-1
CDR3: CASSSSQGRVAFF
DNA: TGTGCCAGCAGCTCAAGTCAGGGTAGAGTCGCTTTCTTT

size: many
D: .
V: TRBV6-6
J: TRBJ1-2
CDR3: CASSPGWGNGYTF
DNA: TGTGCCAGCAGTCCCGGGTGGGGGAATGGCTACACCTTC

size: few
D: TRBD2
V: TRBV4-1
J: TRBJ2-3
CDR3: CASSQGVLAGGRGNTQYF
DNA: TGCGCCAGCAGCCAAGGTGTCCTAGCGGGGGGGCGCGGGAATACGCAGTATTTT

size: many
D: .
V: TRBV20-1
J: TRBJ2-3
CDR3: CSARRRLSSTDTQYF
DNA: TGCAGTGCTAGACGGAGGCTTTCTAGCACAGATACGCAGTATTTT

size: few
D: .
V: TRBV7-9
J: TRBJ1-5
CDR3: CASSLATGDHYNQPQHF
DNA: TGTGCCAGCAGCTTAGCTACAGGCGATCACTATAATCAGCCCCAGCATTTT

size: many
D: TRBD2
V: TRBV3-1
J: TRBJ2-7
CDR3: CASSQVAGGPAYEQYF
DNA: TGTGCCAGCAGCCAAGTAGCGGGGGGACCGGCATACGAGCAGTACTTC

size: few
D: .
V: TRBV3-1
J: TRBJ2-1
CDR3: CASSQVIVAGGGNEQFF
DNA: TGTGCCAGCAGCCAAGTAATTGTTGCAGGGGGAGGTAATGAGCAGTTCTTC

size: many
D: .
V: TRBV4-1
J: TRBJ2-5
CDR3: CASSQDHGGGETQYF
DNA: TGCGCCAGCAGCCAAGATCACGGGGGCGGGGAGACCCAGTACTTC

size: few
D: .
V: TRBV6-6
J: TRBJ1-1
CDR3: CASSPPGDTEAFF
DNA: TGTGCCAGCAGTCCTCCAGGGGACACTGAAGCTTTCTTT

size: .
D: .
V: TRBV7-9
J: TRBJ1-5
CDR3: CASSWLNQPQHF
DNA: TGTGCCAGCAGCTGGTTAAATCAGCCCCAGCATTTT

size: many
D: TRBD2
V: TRBV20-1
J: TRBJ2-3
CDR3: CSAPTSGTYTQYF
DNA: TGCAGTGCTCCGACTAGCGGGACTTATACGCAGTATTTT

size: few
D: .
V: TRBV3-1
J: TRBJ2-5
CDR3: CASSPPRWEGTQYF
DNA: TGTGCCAGCAGCCCCCCTAGGTGGGAAGGGACCCAGTACTTC

size: .
D: TRBD1
V: TRBV20-1
J: TRBJ2-2
CDR3: CSAQDRVAGELFF
DNA: TGCAGTGCCCAAGACAGGGTTGCCGGGGAGCTGTTTTTT

size: .
D: .
V: TRBV9
J: TRBJ2-5
CDR3: CASSVGGLQETQYF
DNA: TGTGCCAGCAGCGTTGGGGGTCTACAAGAGACCCAGTACTTC

size: few
D: TRBD1
V: TRBV20-1
J: TRBJ2-2
CDR3: CSASQGVTGELFF
DNA: TGCAGTGCTAGCCAGGGGGTCACCGGGGAGCTGTTTTTT

size: many
D: TRBD2
V: TRBV4-3
J: TRBJ2-5
CDR3: CASSQSTSGSGETQYF
DNA: TGCGCCAGCAGCCAATCGACTAGCGGGAGTGGGGAGACCCAGTACTTC

size: many
D: .
V: TRBV11-2
J: TRBJ2-5
CDR3: CASSQGARETQYF
DNA: TGTGCCAGCAGCCAAGGGGCACGAGAGACCCAGTACTTC

size: few
D: TRBD1
V: TRBV7-9
J: TRBJ2-1
CDR3: CASSPMTGYEFF
DNA: TGTGCCAGCAGCCCTATGACAGGGTACGAGTTCTTC